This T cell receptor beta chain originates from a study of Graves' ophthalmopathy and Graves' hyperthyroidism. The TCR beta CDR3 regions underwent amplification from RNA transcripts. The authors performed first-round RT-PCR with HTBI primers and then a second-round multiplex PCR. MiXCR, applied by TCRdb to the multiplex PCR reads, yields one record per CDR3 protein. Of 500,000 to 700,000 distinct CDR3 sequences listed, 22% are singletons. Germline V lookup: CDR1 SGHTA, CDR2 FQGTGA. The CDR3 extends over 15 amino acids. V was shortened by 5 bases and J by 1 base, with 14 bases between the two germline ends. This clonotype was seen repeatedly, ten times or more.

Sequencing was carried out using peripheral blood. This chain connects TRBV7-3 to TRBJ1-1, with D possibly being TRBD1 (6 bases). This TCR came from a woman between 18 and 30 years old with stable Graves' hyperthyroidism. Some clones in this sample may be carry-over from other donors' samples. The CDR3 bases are TGTGCCAGCAGCCCGTCGGGAGGGGGGAACACTGAAGCTTTCTTT. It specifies CASSPSGGGNTEAFF. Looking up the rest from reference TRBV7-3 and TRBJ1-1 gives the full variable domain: GAGVSQTPSNKVTEKGKYVELRCDPISGHTALYWYRQSLGQGPEFLIYFQGTGAADDSGLPNDRFFAVRPEGSVSTLKIQRTERGDSAVYLCASSPSGGGNTEAFFGQGTRLTVV.